Following are 24 T cell receptor beta chains from one sample sequenced in a study of cytomegalovirus exposure and HLA in healthy donors. Amplification used 60 Vbeta primers and 13 Jbeta primers. The repertoire was sequenced with immunoSEQ multiplex PCR; TCRdb's copy has only in-frame clones and lacks some. The table records hundreds of thousands of clones, 70% to 80% of them present only once. The specimen sequenced was PBMCs. These receptors came from a woman aged 55 to 70 in good health and CMV-seropositive.

This clone was seen once. The chain is built from TRBV9 and TRBJ1-2, with 8 bases aligning to TRBD1. Germline loops: CDR1 SGDLS, CDR2 YYNGEE. This CDR3 comprises 14 residues. The V gene end was trimmed by 5 bases and the J gene end by 6 bases; junction bases not matched to a gene: 9. The CDR3 nucleotides read TGTGCCAGCAGTAGGACAGGGCTTGCTAATGGCTACACCTTC. Protein sequence: CASSRTGLANGYTF. Full variable domain (rest looked up from reference TRBV9 and TRBJ1-2): DSGVTQTPKHLITATGQRVTLRCSPRSGDLSVYWYQQSLDQGLQFLIQYYNGEERAKGNILERFSAQQFPDLHSELNLSSLELGDSALYFCASSRTGLANGYTFGSGTRLTVV.

The V and J genes are TRBV7-9 and TRBJ1-3, with a tentative D call TRBD1 (6 bases). The CDR3 consists of 15 residues. With 5 bases removed from V and 2 bases from J, the gap between germline ends came to 13 bases. Germline loops: CDR1 SEHNR, CDR2 FQNEAQ (reference sequence). The CDR3 bases are TGTGCCAGCAGCCTAGACACAGGGACTGGAAACACCATATATTTT. This sequence encodes CASSLDTGTGNTIYF.

In its sample, this clone was seen once. The rearrangement joins TRBV5-5 to TRBJ2-5; the match to TRBD2 covers 7 bases. J lost 2 bases, V lost 6 bases, and 10 bases had no gene match. The CDR3 has 15 amino acids. Germline assignment: CDR1 SGHKS and CDR2 YYEKEE (reference sequence). CDR3 DNA sequence: TGTGCCAGCACCCCGGGTCCAGCGGGACAAGAGACCCAGTACTTC. Translating it yields CASTPGPAGQETQYF.

This clone occurred a few times. The chain combines TRBV7-9 with TRBJ1-4; 9 nucleotides agree with TRBD1. Unmatched junction bases numbered 4, after V lost 5 bases and J lost 6 bases. Germline CDR1 and CDR2: SEHNR and FQNEAQ (reference sequence). The CDR3 spans 14 residues. DNA for the CDR3: TGTGCCAGCAGCCGGGGACAGGGTTATGAAAAACTGTTTTTT. It encodes CASSRGQGYEKLFF.

The CDR3 loop reads CASSEQGKGQPQHF. CDR3 nucleotides: TGTGCCAGCAGTGAACAGGGAAAGGGTCAGCCCCAGCATTTT. The chain has TRBV2 and TRBJ1-5, with a weak D call TRBD1 (5 bases). The CDR3 length is 14 residues. The germline V gene has CDR1 SNHLY and CDR2 FYNNEI. V lost 2 bases and J 6 bases, leaving 11 bases between the germline ends. Full variable domain (missing parts from reference TRBV2 and TRBJ1-5): EPEVTQTPSHQVTQMGQEVILRCVPISNHLYFYWYRQILGQKVEFLVSFYNNEISEKSEIFDDQFSVERPDGSNFTLKIRSTKLEDSAMYFCASSEQGKGQPQHFGDGTRLSIL.

The chain carries TRBV6-4 and TRBJ2-1, with a tentative D call TRBD2 (5 bases). Germline CDR1 reads MRHNA; CDR2 reads SNTAGT. The germline V and J ends were trimmed by 0 bases and 9 bases, with 15 bases remaining between them. This CDR3 comprises 15 residues. CDR3 protein: CASSDSGRQGSEQFF. CDR3 DNA: TGTGCCAGCAGTGACTCAGGCAGACAAGGGAGTGAGCAGTTCTTC.

The rearrangement uses TRBV10-3 and TRBJ2-3; 7 bases map to TRBD2. Germline loops: CDR1 ENHRY, CDR2 SYGVKD. There are 14 residues in the CDR3. V trimming: 8 bases; J trimming: 1 base; junction bases outside the gene matches: 6. The CDR3 coding sequence is TGTGCCATCTCGGGGGGAGAGGGCACAGATACGCAGTATTTT. Amino acids: CAISGGEGTDTQYF.

Only a few counts were recorded for this clone. The chain joins TRBV25-1 to TRBJ2-1; 8 nucleotides line up with TRBD2. CDR1 and CDR2 (germline): MGHDK, SYGVNS. The length of the CDR3 is 16 residues. The V and J ends lost 0 bases and 8 bases, in that order; junction bases with no gene match: 9. CDR3 in amino acids: CASSEYRAGGGYEQFF. CDR3 in DNA: TGTGCCAGCAGTGAATATCGGGCGGGAGGAGGGTATGAGCAGTTCTTC.

This clone was observed a few times. This chain connects TRBV11-2 to TRBJ2-7; 8 bases fit TRBD2. The CDR3 sequence is 12 residues long. Trimming took 10 bases from V and 2 from J; bases not matched to a gene: 4. The V gene's germline CDR1 is SGHAT and CDR2 FQNNGV. CDR3 DNA: TGTGCCATCCCAGCGGGGGCCTACGAGCAGTACTTC. This sequence encodes CAIPAGAYEQYF.

This chain joins TRBV10-2 and TRBJ1-1; TRBD1 matches 8 bases. The V gene's germline CDR1 is WSHSY and CDR2 SAAADI. The CDR3 spans 14 residues. V dropped 8 bases and J dropped 5; count of bases not matched to a gene: 10. This CDR3 reads CASGGGRGRTEAFF. DNA for the CDR3: TGCGCCAGCGGGGGGGGCAGGGGGCGGACTGAAGCTTTCTTT.

CDR3 region: CASSSSSAYEQYF. Here the CDR3 DNA reads TGTGCCAGCAGTTCCTCGAGCGCCTACGAGCAGTACTTC. This chain uses TRBV28 with TRBJ2-7; D is undetermined. The CDR3 length is 13 residues. Between the trimmed V and J ends, which lost 4 bases and 2 bases, there was a span of 9 bases. CDR1 and CDR2 from the germline V gene are MDHEN and SYDVKM.

The genes are TRBV6-1 and TRBJ2-7, with D possibly TRBD2 on 5 matching bases. Deletions cut 6 bases from V and 1 base from J, with 13 bases between. The CDR3 covers 14 residues. Germline V gene lookup returns CDR1 MNHNS and CDR2 SASEGT. DNA for the CDR3: TGTGCCAGCAGGCAAGGACTGGAATCCTACGAGCAGTACTTC. Translation gives CASRQGLESYEQYF.

The chain uses TRBV5-4 and TRBJ1-1, with TRBD1 as a possible D gene (5 bases). Germline CDR1 SGHNT, CDR2 YYREEE (reference sequence). Deletions cut 0 bases from V and 4 bases from J, with 10 bases between. The CDR3 loop spans 14 amino acids. CDR3: CASSLEGKATEAFF. As DNA, the CDR3 is TGTGCCAGCAGCTTGGAGGGGAAAGCCACTGAAGCTTTCTTT.

This chain joins TRBV5-1 and TRBJ1-1; 9 positions agree with TRBD1. Germline values: CDR1 SGHRS, CDR2 YFSETQ. V lost 4 bases to trimming and J lost 3 bases; unmatched junction nucleotides: 1. The CDR3 runs 13 residues. CDR3 nucleotides: TGCGCCAGCAGCGGACAGGGGTACACTGAAGCTTTCTTT. This gives the protein CASSGQGYTEAFF.

The chain is built from TRBV7-3 and TRBJ2-1, with D perhaps TRBD2 (5 bases). Germline V lookup: CDR1 SGHTA, CDR2 FQGTGA. V shed 5 bases and J shed 5 bases, with 10 bases lying between them. The CDR3 has 13 amino acids. The CDR3 region is CASSQRIHNEQFF. In DNA form, the CDR3 reads TGTGCCAGCAGCCAGCGGATCCACAATGAGCAGTTCTTC. Full variable domain (missing parts from reference TRBV7-3 and TRBJ2-1): GAGVSQTPSNKVTEKGKYVELRCDPISGHTALYWYRQSLGQGPEFLIYFQGTGAADDSGLPNDRFFAVRPEGSVSTLKIQRTERGDSAVYLCASSQRIHNEQFFGPGTRLTVL.

V gene TRBV7-2 combines with J gene TRBJ1-5; D may be TRBD1 (5 bases). Trimming took off 5 bases at V and 3 bases at J, with 11 bases between the two ends. The CDR3 runs to 14 residues. The germline CDR1 and CDR2 sequences are SGHTA and FQGNSA. The CDR3 coding sequence is TGTGCCAGCAGCCCTCAGGGCCTCAATCAGCCCCAGCATTTT. Its protein is CASSPQGLNQPQHF.

This sequence joins TRBV30 and TRBJ2-2; weak D call: TRBD2 (6 bases). V lost 0 bases and J lost 7, with 9 bases in between. CDR3 size: 13 residues. Germline lookup yields CDR1 GTSNPN and CDR2 SVGIG (reference sequence). In nucleotides, the CDR3 is TGTGCCTGGAGTGTACTAGCTGGCGGGGAGCTGTTTTTT. This translates into CAWSVLAGGELFF.

The CDR3 nucleotides are TGTGCCAGCAGCGACCGGGACAACGGGGCGGGCCAGCCCCAGCATTTT. Translated, it gives CASSDRDNGAGQPQHF. The chain carries TRBV5-5 and TRBJ1-5, with a weak D call TRBD1 (6 bases). The V gene lost 4 bases and the J gene lost 7 bases, with 21 bases spanning the gap. The CDR3 is made up of 16 amino acids. Germline values: CDR1 SGHKS, CDR2 YYEKEE (reference sequence). Together with reference TRBV5-5 and TRBJ1-5, the CDR3 gives the full variable domain: DAGVTQSPTHLIKTRGQQVTLRCSPISGHKSVSWYQQVLGQGPQFIFQYYEKEERGRGNFPDRFSARQFPNYSSELNVNALLLGDSALYLCASSDRDNGAGQPQHFGDGTRLSIL.

This rearrangement joins TRBV30 to TRBJ2-1, with D possibly being TRBD1 (6 bases). Germline V CDR1 and CDR2: GTSNPN, SVGIG (reference sequence). The CDR3 runs to 14 residues. Trimming took off 2 bases at V and 4 bases at J, with 12 bases between the two ends. The CDR3 here is CAWSPGQSYNEQFF. CDR3 nucleotide sequence: TGTGCCTGGAGTCCCGGACAGTCTTACAATGAGCAGTTCTTC. Looking up the rest from reference TRBV30 and TRBJ2-1 gives the full variable domain: SQTIHQWPATLVQPVGSPLSLECTVEGTSNPNLYWYRQAAGRGLQLLFYSVGIGQISSEVPQNLSASRPQDRQFILSSKKLLLSDSGFYLCAWSPGQSYNEQFFGPGTRLTVL.

This chain uses TRBV7-2 with TRBJ2-7; TRBD1 agrees at 9 bases. The CDR3 sequence is 16 residues long. The germline V gene has CDR1 SGHTA and CDR2 FQGNSA. J lost 0 bases, V lost 5 bases, and 8 bases had no gene match. CDR3 in amino acids: CASSPRDRAYSYEQYF. The CDR3 DNA reads TGTGCCAGCAGCCCAAGGGACAGGGCATACTCCTACGAGCAGTACTTC.

The chain is built from TRBV6-5 and TRBJ1-1; a possible D gene is TRBD1 (6 bases). This CDR3 contains 12 residues. CDR1 and CDR2 (germline): MNHEY, SVGAGI. V gave up 5 bases and J gave up 10 bases, with 14 bases separating them. The CDR3 region is CASSLRGQIAFF. The CDR3 region has the DNA TGTGCCAGCAGTCTCCGAGGACAGATAGCTTTCTTT.

The chain couples TRBV30 to TRBJ1-2; 8 nucleotides agree with TRBD1. CDR1 and CDR2 (germline): GTSNPN, SVGIG (reference sequence). This CDR3 spans 15 amino acids. V was pared by 2 bases and J by 0 bases, with 5 bases of the junction left unmatched. The CDR3 reads CAWSKTGVANYGYTF. As DNA, the CDR3 is TGTGCCTGGAGTAAGACAGGGGTAGCTAACTATGGCTACACCTTC.

CDR3 sequence: CASSEARQGIYGYTF. The CDR3 region has the DNA TGTGCCAGCAGTGAAGCCCGTCAGGGGATCTATGGCTACACCTTC. The chain recombines TRBV6-1 with TRBJ1-2, with D possibly TRBD1 on 6 matching bases. Germline V gives CDR1 MNHNS, CDR2 SASEGT. V was cut by 0 bases and J by 4 bases, with 12 bases left in between. This CDR3 comprises 15 residues.

This chain connects TRBV30 to TRBJ2-1; 14 positions match TRBD2. The length of the CDR3 is 15 residues. Germline values: CDR1 GTSNPN, CDR2 SVGIG (reference sequence). J was trimmed by 8 bases and V by 5 bases; bases with no gene match: 8. The CDR3 DNA reads TGTGCCTGGGAGACTAGCGGGAGGGGGTCGGATGAGCAGTTCTTC. The encoded protein is CAWETSGRGSDEQFF. The full variable domain, in which reference TRBV30 and TRBJ2-1 provide the parts outside the CDR3, is SQTIHQWPATLVQPVGSPLSLECTVEGTSNPNLYWYRQAAGRGLQLLFYSVGIGQISSEVPQNLSASRPQDRQFILSSKKLLLSDSGFYLCAWETSGRGSDEQFFGPGTRLTVL.